This entry lists 19 T cell receptor beta chains sequenced from one sample in a study of blood T cell repertoires in COVID-19. Profiled with immunoSEQ multiplex PCR; TCRdb holds only in-frame clones, not every one. The sample holds a few hundred thousand clones, roughly 85% seen once. What was sequenced was PBMCs or T cells enriched from blood (not recorded which). The origin of the receptors is a woman aged 25 to 39 who had recovered from COVID-19.

V gene TRBV30 combines with J gene TRBJ1-1; D is uncertain. The V gene's germline CDR1 is GTSNPN and CDR2 SVGIG (reference sequence). The germline V and J ends were trimmed by 3 bases and 0 bases, with 11 bases remaining between them. CDR3 length: 14 amino acids. CDR3 bases: TGTGCCTGGAGGTGGGCAGGCTTGAACACTGAAGCTTTCTTT. Amino acid sequence: CAWRWAGLNTEAFF.

The gene calls are TRBV30 and TRBJ1-2, with D unresolved. V lost 3 bases, J lost 8 bases, and 13 bases lay in between. Germline-derived CDR1 and CDR2 are GTSNPN and SVGIG (reference sequence). This CDR3 has 12 amino acids. This CDR3 is CAWSDLTGGYTF. CDR3 DNA: TGTGCCTGGAGCGACTTGACCGGGGGCTACACCTTC.

The chain uses TRBV27 and TRBJ2-7, with D unclear. There are 14 residues in the CDR3. V lost 2 bases and J 2 bases, leaving 10 bases between the germline ends. In germline, CDR1 is MNHEY, CDR2 SMNVEV (reference sequence). The CDR3 bases are TGTGCCAGCAGTTTAGTTTCTTCCCCCTACGAGCAGTACTTC. Its protein product is CASSLVSSPYEQYF.

About this clone itself: This same CDR3 is encoded by further DNA sequences in the sample. The chain links TRBV5-1 to TRBJ2-2; TRBD2 matches at 10 bases. The CDR3 covers 18 residues. V gave up 0 bases and J gave up 0 bases; unmatched junction bases: 5. Germline CDR1 and CDR2: SGHRS and YFSETQ. The CDR3 here is CASSLVGLAGANTGELFF. In DNA form, the CDR3 reads TGCGCCAGCAGCTTGGTGGGGCTAGCGGGGGCGAACACCGGGGAGCTGTTTTTT. Filled out from reference TRBV5-1 and TRBJ2-2, the complete variable domain reads KAGVTQTPRYLIKTRGQQVTLSCSPISGHRSVSWYQQTPGQGLQFLFEYFSETQRNKGNFPGRFSGRQFSNSRSEMNVSTLELGDSALYLCASSLVGLAGANTGELFFGEGSRLTVL.

V usage is TRBV6-5 and J usage is TRBJ1-1, with 8 bases matching TRBD1. This CDR3 contains 15 residues. The germline V gene has CDR1 MNHEY and CDR2 SVGAGI. Trimming removed 3 bases from V and 0 bases from J; junction bases left unmatched: 3. This CDR3 reads CASSYRQGLNTEAFF. CDR3 DNA sequence: TGTGCCAGCAGTTATCGACAGGGGTTGAACACTGAAGCTTTCTTT.

The chain uses TRBV25-1 and TRBJ2-5, with 7 bases lining up with TRBD1. V trimming: 6 bases; J trimming: 2 bases; junction bases outside the gene matches: 12. CDR3 length: 16 amino acids. Germline V gene data show CDR1 as MGHDK and CDR2 as SYGVNS. Here the CDR3 DNA reads TGTGCCAGCAGACCCCGGGCGGGCAGGGGGCAAGAGACCCAGTACTTC. It specifies CASRPRAGRGQETQYF. Combining the CDR3 with reference TRBV25-1 and TRBJ2-5 gives the whole variable domain EADIYQTPRYLVIGTGKKITLECSQTMGHDKMYWYQQDPGMELHLIHYSYGVNSTEKGDLSSESTVSRIRTEHFPLTLESARPSHTSQYLCASRPRAGRGQETQYFGPGTRLLVL.

V and J are TRBV27 and TRBJ1-1; D gene uncertain. CDR1 and CDR2 from the germline V gene are MNHEY and SMNVEV (reference sequence). The V and J ends lost 5 bases and 9 bases respectively, with 16 bases between them. This CDR3 has 13 residues. The CDR3 sequence: CASSHPNSAQAFF. DNA of the CDR3: TGTGCCAGCAGTCATCCAAACAGTGCGCAAGCTTTCTTT.

V and J are TRBV27 and TRBJ1-5, with 7 positions matching TRBD1. The CDR3 covers 15 residues. Looked up from germline, CDR1 is MNHEY and CDR2 is SMNVEV (reference sequence). After removal of 4 bases from V and 3 bases from J, the junction contained 6 bases not matched to a gene. CDR3 DNA sequence: TGTGCCAGCAGTTATACCGGGACAGCCAATCAGCCCCAGCATTTT. This encodes CASSYTGTANQPQHF.

The chain combines TRBV6-5 with TRBJ2-5; TRBD2 matches at 11 bases. Germline CDR1 is MNHEY and CDR2 is SVGAGI. V was pared by 4 bases and J by 2 bases, with 3 bases of the junction left unmatched. This CDR3 is built from 15 residues. CDR3 residues: CASSLLAGDQETQYF. The CDR3 coding sequence is TGTGCCAGCAGTTTACTAGCGGGGGATCAAGAGACCCAGTACTTC.

The chain joins TRBV7-3 to TRBJ2-5; 9 bases line up with TRBD2. V dropped 5 bases and J dropped 13; count of bases not matched to a gene: 14. CDR1 is SGHTA and CDR2 is FQGTGA in the germline V gene. The CDR3 is 14 amino acids. CDR3 in DNA: TGTGCCAGCAGCCCTTTAGCGGGGGCAGGAGAACGGTACTTC. Its protein is CASSPLAGAGERYF.

The chain joins TRBV9 to TRBJ1-4, with TRBD1 identical over 8 bases. J lost 4 bases, V lost 0 bases, and 8 bases had no gene match. The CDR3 length is 17 residues. The V gene's germline CDR1 is SGDLS and CDR2 YYNGEE. In DNA form, the CDR3 reads TGTGCCAGCAGCGTAGGGACTGCGGGACAGGTTAATGAAAAACTGTTTTTT. It specifies CASSVGTAGQVNEKLFF.

The chain recombines TRBV4-1 with TRBJ1-4, with 7 bases lining up with TRBD1. The J segment lost 7 bases and the V segment lost 3 bases, leaving 5 bases of the junction unmatched. In germline, CDR1 is MGHRA, CDR2 YSYEKL. The CDR3 spans 14 residues. The CDR3 protein is CASSQTGFREKLFF. For the CDR3, the DNA is TGCGCCAGCAGCCAGACAGGGTTCCGTGAAAAACTGTTTTTT.

This chain connects TRBV2 to TRBJ1-2; unclear D gene. Germline V CDR1 and CDR2: SNHLY, FYNNEI. CDR3 length equals 11 residues. V lost 6 bases and J 4 bases, leaving 6 bases between the germline ends. The CDR3 DNA is TGTGCCAGCAGGACTACCTATGGCTACACCTTC. This gives the protein CASRTTYGYTF.

For this clone: At one of its ends the junction is not consistent with the germline gene, which may arise from a read error. The chain employs TRBV2 and TRBJ2-7; 7 nucleotides line up with TRBD1. This CDR3 has 14 residues. In germline, CDR1 is SNHLY, CDR2 FYNNEI. CDR3 residues: CASTEVGTAYEQYF. For the CDR3, the DNA is TGTGCCAGCACTGAAGTGGGGACAGCCTACGAGCAGTACTTC.

The chain joins TRBV15 to TRBJ1-1; TRBD1 might be the D (5 bases). This CDR3 comprises 14 residues. The germline V gene encodes CDR1 LNHNV and CDR2 YYDKDF (reference sequence). Trimming removed 0 bases from V and 6 bases from J, with 11 bases in between. The DNA for the CDR3 is TGTGCCACCAGCAGAGAGCAGGGATGGGCTGAAGCTTTCTTT. Its translation is CATSREQGWAEAFF.

CDR3 DNA sequence: TGTGCCAGTAGGACCTGGGACAGCCAAGAGACCCAGTACTTC. This encodes CASRTWDSQETQYF. The chain couples TRBV19 to TRBJ2-5, with TRBD1 matching over 7 bases. The CDR3 consists of 14 residues. Germline V gene data show CDR1 as LNHDA and CDR2 as SQIVND (reference sequence). J gave up 1 base and V 6 bases, and 5 bases lay outside the gene matches.

The chain is built from TRBV11-2 and TRBJ2-1; 10 bases are shared with TRBD2. V was clipped by 3 bases and J by 0 bases; unmatched bases: 5. From germline, CDR1 is SGHAT and CDR2 FQNNGV. The CDR3 extends over 17 amino acids. The CDR3 sequence is CASSFLAGAPSYNEQFF. Written as DNA, the CDR3 is TGTGCCAGCAGCTTCCTAGCGGGGGCCCCCTCCTACAATGAGCAGTTCTTC.

V usage is TRBV5-4 and J usage is TRBJ2-5; the match to TRBD1 covers 11 bases. This CDR3 comprises 14 residues. V shed 4 bases and J 4 bases; nucleotides not matched to a gene: 3. CDR1 and CDR2 from the germline V gene are SGHNT and YYREEE (reference sequence). The CDR3 DNA is TGTGCCAGCAGCCGGGACAGGGGGACAGAGACCCAGTACTTC. Its translation: CASSRDRGTETQYF.

CDR3 loop: CSGSGVGTEAFF. In DNA, the CDR3 is TGCAGCGGGTCAGGGGTTGGTACTGAAGCTTTCTTT. The chain recombines TRBV29-1 with TRBJ1-1; a possible D gene is TRBD1 (6 bases). The length of the CDR3 is 12 residues. V lost 7 bases and J 5 bases, leaving 14 bases between the germline ends. From germline, CDR1 is SQVTM and CDR2 ANQGSEA.